These T cell receptor beta chains were read from a single sample in a study of graft-versus-host responses after intestinal transplantation. Clones were sequenced by immunoSEQ multiplex PCR, and TCRdb holds only the in-frame ones, with some missing. In the table there are tens of thousands of clones, 90% to 95% of which are singletons. Their antigen targets remain unknown. The input for sequencing was unstimulated CD8+ T cells sorted from spleen or lymph node cells, taken before intestinal transplant. Every receptor here comes from a human donor who received an intestinal transplant. Both conserved end residues are part of each CDR3. D genes are given only for firm matches. Some rows mark clone size as missing; the rest say once, few, many or name a class of expanded clone.

j_call clone_size v_call d_call cdr3_aa cdr3_nt
TRBJ1-5 - TRBV28 - CASRGTGTLNQPQHF TGTGCCAGCAGGGGGACCGGGACACTTAATCAGCCCCAGCATTTT
TRBJ2-7 - TRBV5-1 TRBD2 CASANPPGLAVPPYEQYF TGCGCCAGCGCGAATCCCCCCGGCCTAGCGGTCCCCCCCTACGAGCAGTACTTC
TRBJ2-1 - TRBV5-1 - CASSLADIAVSSYNEQFF TGCGCCAGCAGCTTGGCCGATATAGCGGTGAGCTCCTACAATGAGCAGTTCTTC
TRBJ2-3 once TRBV27 - CASSKTRQVSTDTQYF TGTGCCAGCAGCAAAACCCGTCAGGTAAGCACAGATACGCAGTATTTT
TRBJ2-1 - TRBV6-1 TRBD2 CASSKAGGPLEQFF TGTGCCAGCAGCAAAGCGGGAGGGCCTCTTGAGCAGTTCTTC
TRBJ2-3 - TRBV18 - CASSRTSTDTQYF TGTGCCAGCTCACGGACGTCCACAGATACGCAGTATTTT
TRBJ2-7 - TRBV6-6 TRBD1 CASSYSFQGVSYEQYF TGTGCCAGCAGTTACTCGTTCCAGGGGGTTTCTTACGAGCAGTACTTC
TRBJ2-5 - TRBV4-1 - CAGSQEDVFPETQYF TGCGCCGGCAGCCAAGAGGACGTGTTCCCGGAGACCCAGTACTTC
TRBJ2-1 - TRBV30 TRBD1 CAWSEGGQHEQFF TGTGCCTGGAGTGAAGGGGGCCAACATGAGCAGTTCTTC
TRBJ2-7 - TRBV4-1 TRBD2 CASSQGRGSHEQYF TGCGCCAGCAGCCAAGGTCGCGGGAGCCACGAGCAGTACTTC